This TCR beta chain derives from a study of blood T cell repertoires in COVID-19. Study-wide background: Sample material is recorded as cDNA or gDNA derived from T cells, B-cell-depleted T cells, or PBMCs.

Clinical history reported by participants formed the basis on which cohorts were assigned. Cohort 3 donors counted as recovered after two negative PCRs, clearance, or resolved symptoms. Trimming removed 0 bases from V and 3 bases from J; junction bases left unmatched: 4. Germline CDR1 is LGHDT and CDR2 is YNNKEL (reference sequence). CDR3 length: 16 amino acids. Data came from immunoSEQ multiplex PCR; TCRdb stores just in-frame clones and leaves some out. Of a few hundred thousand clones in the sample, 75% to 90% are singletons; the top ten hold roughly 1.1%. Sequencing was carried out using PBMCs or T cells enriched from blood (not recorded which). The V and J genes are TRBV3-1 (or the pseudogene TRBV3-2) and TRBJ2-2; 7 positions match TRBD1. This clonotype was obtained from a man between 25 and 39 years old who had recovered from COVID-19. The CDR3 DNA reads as TGTGCCAGCAGCCAAGACTACGGGACAGACACCGGGGAGCTGTTTTTT. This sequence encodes CASSQDYGTDTGELFF.